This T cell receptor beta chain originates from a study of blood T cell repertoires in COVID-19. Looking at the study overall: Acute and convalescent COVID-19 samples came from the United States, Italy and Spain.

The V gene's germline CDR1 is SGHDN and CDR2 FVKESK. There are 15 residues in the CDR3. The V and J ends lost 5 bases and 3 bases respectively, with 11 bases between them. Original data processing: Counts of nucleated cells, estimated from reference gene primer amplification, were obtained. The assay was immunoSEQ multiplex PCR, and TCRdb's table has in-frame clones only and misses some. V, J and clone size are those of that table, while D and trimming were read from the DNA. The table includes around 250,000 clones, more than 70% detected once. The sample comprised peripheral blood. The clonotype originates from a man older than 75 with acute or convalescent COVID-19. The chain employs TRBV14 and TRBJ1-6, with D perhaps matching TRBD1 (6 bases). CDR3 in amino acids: CASSARDNYNSPLHF. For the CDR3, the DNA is TGTGCCAGCAGCGCCCGGGACAACTATAATTCACCCCTCCACTTT.